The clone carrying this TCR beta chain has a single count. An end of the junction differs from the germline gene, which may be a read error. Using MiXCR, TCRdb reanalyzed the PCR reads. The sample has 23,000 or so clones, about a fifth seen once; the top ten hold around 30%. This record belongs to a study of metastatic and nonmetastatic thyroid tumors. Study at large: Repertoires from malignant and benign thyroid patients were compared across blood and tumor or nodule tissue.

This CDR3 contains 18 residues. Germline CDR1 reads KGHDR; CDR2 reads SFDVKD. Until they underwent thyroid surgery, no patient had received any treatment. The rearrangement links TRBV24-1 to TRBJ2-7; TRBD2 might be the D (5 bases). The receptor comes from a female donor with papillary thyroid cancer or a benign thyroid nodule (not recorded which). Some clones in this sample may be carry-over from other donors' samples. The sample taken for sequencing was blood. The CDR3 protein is CSTPSAADGSEADYEQYF. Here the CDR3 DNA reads TGTTCCACCCCCAGCGCGGCGGATGGGAGTGAAGCGGACTACGAGCAGTACTTC.